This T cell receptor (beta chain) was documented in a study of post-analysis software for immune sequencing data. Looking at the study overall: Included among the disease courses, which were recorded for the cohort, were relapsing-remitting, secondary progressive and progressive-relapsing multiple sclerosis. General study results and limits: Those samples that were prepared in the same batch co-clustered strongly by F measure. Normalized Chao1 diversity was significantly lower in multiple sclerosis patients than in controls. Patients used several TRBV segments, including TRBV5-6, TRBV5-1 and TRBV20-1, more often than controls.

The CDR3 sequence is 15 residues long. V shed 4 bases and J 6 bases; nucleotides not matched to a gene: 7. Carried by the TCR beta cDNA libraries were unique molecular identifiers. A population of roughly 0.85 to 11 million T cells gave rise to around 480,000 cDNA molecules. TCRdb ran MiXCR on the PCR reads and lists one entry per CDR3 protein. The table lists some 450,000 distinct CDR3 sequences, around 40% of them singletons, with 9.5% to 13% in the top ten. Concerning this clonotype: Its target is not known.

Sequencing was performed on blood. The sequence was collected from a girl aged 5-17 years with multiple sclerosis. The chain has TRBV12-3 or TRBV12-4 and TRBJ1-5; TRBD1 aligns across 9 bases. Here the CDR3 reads CASSYRDREGQPQHF. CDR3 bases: TGTGCCAGCAGTTACCGGGACAGGGAGGGTCAGCCCCAGCATTTT.